The next 15 T cell receptor beta chains were all read from a single sample in a study of T cell responses to AZD1222 COVID-19 vaccine. Sequencing was performed with immunoSEQ multiplex PCR; in TCRdb, only in-frame clones are kept and a portion is missing. This sample has more than 90,000 clones, with 80% to 90% found just once. This specimen consisted of peripheral blood, obtained 28 days after the second AZD1222 dose. These receptors came from an adult who received the AZD1222 COVID-19 vaccine.

V gene TRBV25-1 combines with J gene TRBJ2-3; 8 bases line up with TRBD2. This CDR3 spans 13 amino acids. Unmatched junction bases numbered 5, after V lost 8 bases and J lost 4 bases. In germline, CDR1 is MGHDK, CDR2 SYGVNS. The CDR3 is CASLERGSDTQYF. For the CDR3, the DNA is TGTGCCAGCCTCGAGCGGGGGTCAGATACGCAGTATTTT.

This clone occurred a few times. The chain employs TRBV11-2 and TRBJ2-3; D is unclear. V was trimmed by 5 bases and J by 3 bases, leaving 6 bases between them. This CDR3 region has 12 residues. From germline, CDR1 is SGHAT and CDR2 FQNNGV. CDR3 nucleotide sequence: TGTGCCAGCAGCCCGGCAACAGATACGCAGTATTTT. Protein: CASSPATDTQYF.

The CDR3 loop is CASSYDRGFTDTQYF. The CDR3 DNA follows: TGTGCCAGCAGTTACGACAGGGGTTTCACAGATACGCAGTATTTT. V is TRBV6-5 and J is TRBJ2-3, with TRBD1 matching over 8 bases. Germline V gene lookup returns CDR1 MNHEY and CDR2 SVGAGI. This CDR3 comprises 15 residues. J was trimmed by 2 bases and V by 2 bases; bases with no gene match: 3.

About this clone itself: Relative to the germline gene, one junction end is altered; a read error may explain this. The chain uses TRBV13 and TRBJ2-7, with D unclear. Germline lookup yields CDR1 PRHDT and CDR2 FYEKMQ (reference sequence). This CDR3 has 14 amino acids. CDR3 nucleotides: TGTGCCAGCAGCTTATCTCCCAGCTCCCACGAGCAGTACTTC. It is translated as CASSLSPSSHEQYF.

J is TRBJ2-7 and V is TRBV6-5, with TRBD1 matching over 7 bases. This CDR3 spans 13 amino acids. Germline CDR1 reads MNHEY; CDR2 reads SVGAGI. V lost 5 bases, J lost 2 bases, and 3 bases stayed unmatched. CDR3 DNA sequence: TGTGCCAGCAGTCCAGGGGGTCCCTACGAGCAGTACTTC. It codes for CASSPGGPYEQYF.

This clone was seen a handful of times. The chain employs TRBV6-5 and TRBJ1-1; 8 positions agree with TRBD1. Germline assignment: CDR1 MNHEY and CDR2 SVGAGI. Germline trimming cut 6 bases from V and 3 bases from J; bases unmatched to any gene: 6. There are 14 residues in the CDR3. CDR3 region: CASRLTGGDTEAFF. CDR3 in DNA: TGTGCCAGCAGGCTAACAGGGGGGGACACTGAAGCTTTCTTT.

This chain links TRBV6-2 or TRBV6-3 with TRBJ2-2, with no clear D. Trimming shortened V by 0 bases and J by 3 bases, and 5 bases separated the two germline ends. Germline V gene lookup returns CDR1 MNHEY and CDR2 SVGEGT. This CDR3 spans 14 amino acids. CDR3 nucleotides: TGTGCCAGCAGTTACTCCAGCTACACCGGGGAGCTGTTTTTT. Its protein is CASSYSSYTGELFF.

This sequence joins TRBV15 and TRBJ1-5; TRBD1 might be the D (5 bases). The V and J ends lost 0 bases and 5 bases respectively, with 8 bases between them. CDR1 is LNHNV, CDR2 YYDKDF, per germline (reference sequence). CDR3 size: 14 residues. CDR3 in amino acids: CATSRDLGDQPQHF. The CDR3 region has the DNA TGTGCCACCAGCAGAGATTTGGGGGATCAGCCCCAGCATTTT. The full variable domain, completed using reference TRBV15 and TRBJ1-5, is DAMVIQNPRYQVTQFGKPVTLSCSQTLNHNVMYWYQQKSSQAPKLLFHYYDKDFNNEADTPDNFQSRRPNTSFCFLDIRSPGLGDTAMYLCATSRDLGDQPQHFGDGTRLSIL.

A single count supports this clone. This sequence joins TRBV5-6 and TRBJ2-6; D uncertain. Trimming shortened V by 0 bases and J by 0 bases, and 4 bases separated the two germline ends. The CDR3 totals 15 residues. Looked up from germline, CDR1 is SGHDT and CDR2 is YYEEEE. In nucleotides, the CDR3 is TGTGCCAGCAGCTTGGACGGCTCTGGGGCCAACGTCCTGACTTTC. Translation: CASSLDGSGANVLTF.

The chain joins TRBV28 to TRBJ2-1; a weak D match, TRBD2 (7 bases). The germline V and J ends were trimmed by 3 bases and 4 bases, with 13 bases remaining between them. Germline V gene data show CDR1 as MDHEN and CDR2 as SYDVKM. CDR3 size: 15 residues. The CDR3 coding sequence is TGTGCCAGCAGTTTCTTCAGGGGACTATACAATGAGCAGTTCTTC. Protein product: CASSFFRGLYNEQFF.

The rearrangement joins TRBV2 to TRBJ2-1; 10 bases line up with TRBD2. V lost 8 bases and J lost 6; bases outside the gene matches: 10. CDR3 size: 15 residues. Germline V CDR1 and CDR2: SNHLY, FYNNEI. As DNA, the CDR3 is TGTGCCAGCCGCCTAGGTAGCGGGAGGCCCAATGAGCAGTTCTTC. This encodes CASRLGSGRPNEQFF.

This rearrangement joins TRBV4-3 to TRBJ2-7; 10 positions match TRBD1. J was trimmed by 3 bases and V by 3 bases; bases with no gene match: 8. This CDR3 spans 16 amino acids. CDR1 is LGHNA, CDR2 YSLEER, per germline. CDR3 residues: CASSHAFRDRGYEQYF. The CDR3 DNA reads as TGCGCCAGCAGCCATGCATTCCGGGACAGGGGCTACGAGCAGTACTTC.

The gene calls are TRBV7-2 and TRBJ1-2; D is unresolved. CDR3 length: 16 residues. Germline V lookup: CDR1 SGHTA, CDR2 FQGNSA. V lost 1 base, J lost 8 bases, and 20 bases lay in between. The CDR3 region is CASSLGLGSGFGGYTF. In DNA form, the CDR3 reads TGTGCCAGCAGCTTAGGTCTGGGCAGCGGCTTTGGCGGCTACACCTTC.

In this sample, this clone turned up once. This sequence joins TRBV2 and TRBJ1-1; D ambiguous. Germline V lookup: CDR1 SNHLY, CDR2 FYNNEI. Trimming removed 0 bases at V and 7 bases at J, with 9 bases between. The CDR3 totals 13 residues. CDR3 loop: CASSEAPAYEAFF. In DNA form, the CDR3 reads TGTGCCAGCAGTGAAGCGCCGGCCTATGAAGCTTTCTTT.

This chain links TRBV10-3 with TRBJ2-3; TRBD2 is a possible D gene (5 bases). Trimming cost V 3 bases and J 0 bases, with 10 bases left between them. This CDR3 has 15 amino acids. CDR1 is ENHRY and CDR2 is SYGVKD in the germline V gene. The CDR3 sequence: CAISDPLGSTDTQYF. The CDR3 nucleotides read TGTGCCATCAGTGACCCACTAGGAAGCACAGATACGCAGTATTTT.